This entry lists 17 T cell receptor beta chains sequenced from one sample in a study of blood T cell repertoires in COVID-19. Data came from immunoSEQ multiplex PCR; TCRdb stores just in-frame clones and leaves some out. The sample contains about 220,000 clones, over 75% of which appear only once. The sequenced sample was peripheral blood. The receptors here all came from a woman aged 70 to 79 with COVID-19, enrolled during active disease.

The V call is TRBV7-3, the J call TRBJ1-1; 7 bases line up with TRBD1. V shed 2 bases, J shed 3 bases, and the junction held 6 bases outside the gene matches. Germline loops: CDR1 SGHTA, CDR2 FQGTGA. CDR3 length equals 15 residues. DNA for the CDR3: TGTGCCAGCAGCTTAGGACAGGTGGGCCACACTGAAGCTTTCTTT. This codes for CASSLGQVGHTEAFF.

The chain couples TRBV9 to TRBJ1-1; D is ambiguous. Germline values: CDR1 SGDLS, CDR2 YYNGEE. This CDR3 has 14 residues. Trimming removed 1 base from V and 1 base from J, with 8 bases in between. CDR3 coding DNA: TGTGCCAGCAGCGTACACGGGGAGAACACTGAAGCTTTCTTT. As protein: CASSVHGENTEAFF.

V gene TRBV7-2 combines with J gene TRBJ1-1; TRBD1 might be the D (6 bases). Trimming pared 1 base from V and 7 bases from J, leaving 16 bases between. This CDR3 has 15 amino acids. Per germline, CDR1 SGHTA and CDR2 FQGNSA. CDR3 in amino acids: CASSLVVVRGIEAFF. As DNA, the CDR3 is TGTGCCAGCAGCTTAGTGGTGGTCAGGGGAATTGAAGCTTTCTTT.

This chain uses TRBV5-4 with TRBJ1-2, with 8 bases fitting TRBD1. The length of the CDR3 is 15 residues. Germline V gene data show CDR1 as SGHNT and CDR2 as YYREEE (reference sequence). With 3 bases clipped from V and 5 bases from J, the junction kept 9 bases outside the gene matches. CDR3 nucleotides: TGTGCCAGCAGCTCTAAGGACAGGGAAATATATGGCTACACCTTC. Its translation: CASSSKDREIYGYTF.

This chain connects TRBV4-2 to TRBJ2-3; 11 nucleotides line up with TRBD2. The ends lost 2 bases at V and 2 bases at J; junction bases unmatched: 3. This CDR3 comprises 16 residues. Germline V gene data show CDR1 as LGHNA and CDR2 as YNFKEQ. DNA for the CDR3: TGTGCCAGCAGCCAACTAGCGGGGGGCGACACAGATACGCAGTATTTT. Translating gives CASSQLAGGDTDTQYF.

Only a few counts were recorded for this clone. The chain combines TRBV6-5 with TRBJ1-6; D gene ambiguous. Germline V gene sequence: CDR1 MNHEY, CDR2 SVGAGI. Trimming left V 9 bases short and J 0 bases short, with 6 bases between. The CDR3 consists of 13 residues. The CDR3 nucleotides read TGTGCCAGTCTTAGCTCCTATAATTCACCCCTCCACTTT. Translated: CASLSSYNSPLHF.

The chain carries TRBV4-1 and TRBJ1-2; D is ambiguous. Germline V gives CDR1 MGHRA, CDR2 YSYEKL. V was shortened by 0 bases and J by 4 bases, with 15 bases between the two germline ends. This CDR3 has 16 residues. Written as DNA, the CDR3 is TGCGCCAGCAGCCAAGATAGGGAGCATCCCATCTATGGCTACACCTTC. As protein: CASSQDREHPIYGYTF.

In regard to this clone: Other DNA sequences from this sample encode an identical CDR3 as well. The CDR3 sequence is CASSLAGYEQYF. The CDR3 nucleotides read TGTGCCAGCAGTTTGGCGGGTTACGAGCAGTACTTC. This rearrangement joins TRBV12-3 or TRBV12-4 to TRBJ2-7; the D gene is possibly TRBD2 (5 bases). V was pared by 3 bases and J by 4 bases, with 7 bases between. CDR3 length: 12 amino acids.

The chain recombines TRBV19 with TRBJ1-4, with D perhaps matching TRBD1 (6 bases). This CDR3 comprises 12 residues. From germline, CDR1 is LNHDA and CDR2 SQIVND (reference sequence). The V and J ends lost 3 bases and 10 bases respectively, with 9 bases between them. The CDR3 bases are TGTGCCAGTAGTATGGTACAGGGAAAACTGTTTTTT. Encoded protein: CASSMVQGKLFF.

The chain employs TRBV6-5 and TRBJ1-1; D remains ambiguous. The V end lost 5 bases, the J end lost 1 base, and 8 bases lay between the germline ends. Per germline, CDR1 MNHEY and CDR2 SVGAGI. The CDR3 runs 13 residues. In DNA, the CDR3 is TGTGCCAGCAGTCCCCGGGGGAACACTGAAGCTTTCTTT. It yields the protein CASSPRGNTEAFF.

This chain joins TRBV3-1 (or the pseudogene TRBV3-2) and TRBJ1-6; D is unresolved. The V gene lost 3 bases and the J gene lost 8 bases, with 8 bases spanning the gap. The CDR3 contains 13 residues. Germline V gene data show CDR1 as LGHDT and CDR2 as YNNKEL (reference sequence). The CDR3 bases are TGTGCCAGCAGCCAGGTCCCGGATTCACCCCTCCACTTT. It is translated as CASSQVPDSPLHF.

This chain joins TRBV7-9 and TRBJ2-7, with D perhaps matching TRBD1 (6 bases). Germline CDR1 is SEHNR and CDR2 is FQNEAQ (reference sequence). CDR3 length equals 15 residues. V was shortened by 3 bases and J by 2 bases, with 14 bases between the two germline ends. The CDR3 nucleotides read TGTGCCAGCAGCTTTGCCCCGACAGGAGCCTACGAGCAGTACTTC. Encoded protein: CASSFAPTGAYEQYF.

V and J are TRBV10-3 and TRBJ2-2, with 8 bases fitting TRBD1. This CDR3 has 16 residues. Trimming cost V 5 bases and J 0 bases; bases outside gene matches: 5. CDR1 is ENHRY, CDR2 SYGVKD, per germline. Here the CDR3 DNA reads TGTGCCATCAGTCAGGGGGCGGGTACGAACACCGGGGAGCTGTTTTTT. This encodes CAISQGAGTNTGELFF.

This clone has only one observation. This sequence joins TRBV27 and TRBJ1-4; D may be TRBD1 (5 bases). The CDR3 is 17 residues long. Germline CDR1 is MNHEY and CDR2 is SMNVEV (reference sequence). Trimming took 5 bases from V and 0 from J, leaving 16 bases between them. As DNA, the CDR3 is TGTGCCAGCAGTAACCGACAGAAAGCTGCAACTAATGAAAAACTGTTTTTT. Its translation: CASSNRQKAATNEKLFF. Drawing the rest from reference TRBV27 and TRBJ1-4, the complete variable domain is EAQVTQNPRYLITVTGKKLTVTCSQNMNHEYMSWYRQDPGLGLRQIYYSMNVEVTDKGDVPEGYKVSRKEKRNFPLILESPSPNQTSLYFCASSNRQKAATNEKLFFGSGTQLSVL.

The chain carries TRBV7-2 and TRBJ1-2; D might be TRBD1 (6 bases). Germline CDR1 reads SGHTA; CDR2 reads FQGNSA. The CDR3 consists of 14 residues. V gave up 2 bases and J gave up 10 bases, with 17 bases separating them. As DNA, the CDR3 is TGTGCCAGCAGCTTACTCTCACAGGGCAGTAACTACACCTTC. Its translation is CASSLLSQGSNYTF.

A single count supports this clone. The rearrangement joins TRBV9 to TRBJ1-3, with D possibly TRBD1 on 5 matching bases. The CDR3 extends over 15 amino acids. Germline CDR1 and CDR2: SGDLS and YYNGEE. The V and J ends lost 0 bases and 0 bases respectively, with 7 bases between them. The CDR3 DNA reads TGTGCCAGCAGCGTAGGGGGGGGCTCTGGAAACACCATATATTTT. It codes for CASSVGGGSGNTIYF.

This chain connects TRBV19 to TRBJ1-1, with TRBD1 as a possible D gene (5 bases). This CDR3 has 18 residues. The ends were cut back, 3 bases at V and 0 bases at J, with 20 bases in the middle. The germline V gene encodes CDR1 LNHDA and CDR2 SQIVND (reference sequence). The CDR3 nucleotides read TGTGCCAGTAGTATCCCTTCGAAGTTCAGGACACTGAACACTGAAGCTTTCTTT. Translating it yields CASSIPSKFRTLNTEAFF.